This entry concerns a single TCR beta chain. These data come from a study of cytomegalovirus exposure and HLA in healthy donors. In the PCR, 60 Vbeta and 13 Jbeta primers were used. Here immunoSEQ multiplex PCR was the method, and the copy in TCRdb shows in-frame clones only, minus some. This table has about 140,000 clones, more than 60% appearing once. V trimming: 8 bases; J trimming: 7 bases; junction bases outside the gene matches: 12. Germline CDR1 MDHEN, CDR2 SYDVKM. The CDR3 spans 16 residues. The chain has TRBV28 and TRBJ1-4; 11 bases line up with TRBD1. The sample consisted of PBMCs. This TCR was recovered from a woman in her forties or fifties in good health and CMV-seropositive. CDR3: CASARTGGSGSEKLFF. DNA of the CDR3: TGTGCCAGCGCTCGGACAGGGGGCAGTGGCAGTGAAAAACTGTTTTTT.